The rows below give T cell receptor beta chains drawn from one sample of a study of T cells after yellow fever vaccination. Via MiXCR, TCRdb re-called the 5' RACE reads, giving one row per CDR3 protein. This sample has some 300,000 distinct CDR3 sequences, with 7% to 10% found just once. The sample consisted of PBMCs, taken roughly 47 days after the first yellow fever vaccination. The receptors were sampled from a man aged 18 to 35 who received the YFV17D yellow fever vaccine. CDR3s include the opening cysteine and the closing phenylalanine or tryptophan. D genes are given only for firm matches. Only some rows state a clone size, as once, few, many or a class for expanded clones.

-,TRBV20-1,TRBJ1-2,many,TGCAGTGCTAGAAGGACAGACCTTAACTATGGCTACACCTTC,CSARRTDLNYGYTF
-,TRBV27,TRBJ2-1,medium-sized,TGTGCCAGCAGTCAGGGGAGTAGAGTCAATGAGCAGTTCTTC,CASSQGSRVNEQFF
TRBD1,TRBV30,TRBJ2-2,few,TGTGCCTGGACGCGGGACAGGGTGTCGCAGTCGCCCGGGGAGCTGTTTTTT,CAWTRDRVSQSPGELFF
-,TRBV5-1,TRBJ2-1,-,TGCGCCAGCAGCTGGGACGGAAGCTCCTACAATGAGCAGTTCTTC,CASSWDGSSYNEQFF
TRBD1,TRBV5-4,TRBJ2-1,-,TGTGCCAGCAGCTTGTTGCTGAGGACAGGGGAGGAGAATGAGCAGTTCTTC,CASSLLLRTGEENEQFF
-,TRBV6-4,TRBJ1-2,-,TGTGCCAGCAGACACCTGACCTATGGCTACACCTTC,CASRHLTYGYTF
TRBD2,TRBV5-4,TRBJ2-3,-,TGTGCCAGCAGCGTTAGACTAGCGGAAAGCACAGATACGCAGTATTTT,CASSVRLAESTDTQYF
-,TRBV7-2,TRBJ2-1,few,TGTGCCAGCAGCTACGGGGCCTACAATGAGCAGTTCTTC,CASSYGAYNEQFF
TRBD1,TRBV6-5,TRBJ2-7,-,TGTGCCAGCAGTTACGGGACAGGGGGCGAGCAGTACTTC,CASSYGTGGEQYF
-,TRBV20-1,TRBJ1-4,few,TGCAGTGTGAGGGCGGGCAGGGAAAGAACTAATGAAAAACTGTTTTTT,CSVRAGRERTNEKLFF
-,TRBV24-1,TRBJ2-7,few,TGTGCCACTTCGGACGGTAGCTCCTACGAGCAGTACTTC,CATSDGSSYEQYF
-,TRBV15,TRBJ1-5,few,TGTGCCACCACCACGGGGATTAATCAGCCCCAGCATTTT,CATTTGINQPQHF
TRBD1,TRBV7-9,TRBJ2-7,few,TGTGCCAGCAGCATTGGACAGGACCACGAGCAGTACTTC,CASSIGQDHEQYF
-,TRBV7-2,TRBJ2-5,few,TGTGCCAGCAGCTTAGGGTTCCGACGGATACAAGAGACCCAGTACTTC,CASSLGFRRIQETQYF
TRBD2,TRBV5-1,TRBJ2-1,few,TGCGCCAGCAGCTTGGGCGCACTAGCGGGGGGGCCCGGTGAGCAGTTCTTC,CASSLGALAGGPGEQFF
-,TRBV3-1,TRBJ2-1,many,TGTGCCAGCAGGGCCGTCAGTAATGAGCAGTTCTTC,CASRAVSNEQFF
-,TRBV5-6,TRBJ1-1,many,TGTGCCAGCAGCTTGGAGGGCGGTGAAGCTTTCTTT,CASSLEGGEAFF
-,TRBV4-1,TRBJ2-5,many,TGCGCCAGCAGCCAAGTCCTGGGAGAGACCCAGTACTTC,CASSQVLGETQYF
TRBD1,TRBV4-3,TRBJ1-1,few,TGCGCCAGCAGCCATCTACCCCAGGGGGTGGGCGCTGAAGCTTTCTTT,CASSHLPQGVGAEAFF
-,TRBV4-3,TRBJ2-3,-,TGCGCCAGCAGCCAAGATAAAGGTTCCCCATTCCCAGATACGCAGTATTTT,CASSQDKGSPFPDTQYF
-,TRBV6-1,TRBJ1-4,-,TGTGCCAGCAGTGCCCCGGGCCGCCGGGGCGAAAAACTGTTTTTT,CASSAPGRRGEKLFF
TRBD1,TRBV7-2,TRBJ1-4,-,TGTGCCAGCAGCTTTAGACAGGGGAATGAAAAACTGTTTTTT,CASSFRQGNEKLFF
TRBD2,TRBV4-3,TRBJ2-7,many,TGCGCCAGCAGCCAAGAAGCTAGCGGGGTTTCCGAGCAGTACTTC,CASSQEASGVSEQYF
-,TRBV5-6,TRBJ1-6,-,TGTGCCAGCAGCCAAACATTGATTCCCCTCCACTTT,CASSQTLIPLHF
TRBD2,TRBV4-3,TRBJ2-1,few,TGCGCCAGCAGCCACCCCAGCCCCGGACTAGCGGGGGGCAATGAGCAGTTCTTC,CASSHPSPGLAGGNEQFF
TRBD2,TRBV7-2,TRBJ2-1,many,TGTGCCAGCAGCCCCAGGCTCACTAGCGGGGGGAACAATGAGCAGTTCTTC,CASSPRLTSGGNNEQFF
-,TRBV10-3,TRBJ2-5,few,TGTGCCATCAGTGAAAACCCAGGGGAGCGGGAGACCCAGTACTTC,CAISENPGERETQYF
-,TRBV12-3/TRBV12-4,TRBJ2-7,-,TGTGCCAGCGAAGAAAGGACGGTGACCTACGAGCAGTACTTC,CASEERTVTYEQYF
-,TRBV12-3/TRBV12-4,TRBJ2-3,-,TGTGCCAGCAGTCCCCAGCTAGCAGGCACAGATACGCAGTATTTT,CASSPQLAGTDTQYF
-,TRBV7-2,TRBJ2-6,many,TGTGCCAGCAGCCCCCTTGACTCTGGGGCCAACGTCCTGACTTTC,CASSPLDSGANVLTF
-,TRBV12-3/TRBV12-4,TRBJ1-1,many,TGTGCCAGCAGCAAGTTGAACACTGAAGCTTTCTTT,CASSKLNTEAFF
TRBD1,TRBV7-2,TRBJ1-2,-,TGTGCCAGCAGCTCCGGGACAGGGCCGGACTATGGCTACACCTTC,CASSSGTGPDYGYTF
TRBD1,TRBV6-5,TRBJ1-6,-,TGTGCCAGCAGTTACGTACAGGGGGGACGTTCACCCCTCCACTTT,CASSYVQGGRSPLHF
TRBD1,TRBV4-1,TRBJ1-5,many,TGCGCCAGCAGCCCCCAGGGGGCGAGCAATCAGCCCCAGCATTTT,CASSPQGASNQPQHF
TRBD1,TRBV4-2,TRBJ1-2,few,TGTGCCAGCAGCCAAGCCGACAGGGACCTCCATGGCTACACCTTC,CASSQADRDLHGYTF
-,TRBV7-9,TRBJ2-3,many,TGTGCCAGCAGGGGAACGGCAGATACGCAGTATTTT,CASRGTADTQYF
-,TRBV5-4,TRBJ1-1,-,TGTGCCAGCAGCTGGGCCGCGGAACGCAAGGGCACTGAAGCTTTCTTT,CASSWAAERKGTEAFF
-,TRBV5-5,TRBJ2-7,few,TGTGCCAGCAGCCGAGAGGGGCGCGCCAGCTCCTACGAGCAGTACTTC,CASSREGRASSYEQYF
-,TRBV2,TRBJ2-1,-,TGTGCCAGCAGTTTCACTAGCTCCTGGGACGCCGAGCAGTTCTTC,CASSFTSSWDAEQFF
-,TRBV4-2,TRBJ1-1,many,TGTGCCAGCAGCCAAGAAACCCCGGGACACGGGCCGGACACTGAAGCTTTCTTT,CASSQETPGHGPDTEAFF
-,TRBV14,TRBJ1-1,-,TGTGCCAGCAGCCAATATTTAGCGGGCACTGAAGCTTTCTTT,CASSQYLAGTEAFF
-,TRBV19,TRBJ1-1,few,TGTGCCAGTAGAACCAGGGGGAACACTGAAGCTTTCTTT,CASRTRGNTEAFF
TRBD2,TRBV5-1,TRBJ2-7,many,TGCGCCAGCAGCTTGGCCGCTAGCGGATACGAGCAGTACTTC,CASSLAASGYEQYF
TRBD1,TRBV5-1,TRBJ1-2,-,TGCGCCAGCAGCTTGATTGGACAGGGCCCCCGGCGGGCCTATGGCTACACCTTC,CASSLIGQGPRRAYGYTF
TRBD1,TRBV7-9,TRBJ1-2,many,TGTGCCAGCAGCTTACCCGACAGGGAAGGTGGCTACACCTTC,CASSLPDREGGYTF
-,TRBV6-5,TRBJ2-5,many,TGTGCCAGCCGGACCGTCCAAGAGACCCAGTACTTC,CASRTVQETQYF
TRBD2,TRBV7-2,TRBJ2-1,-,TGTGCCAGCAGGCTAGCGGGGGGAGGATACAATGAGCAGTTCTTC,CASRLAGGGYNEQFF
TRBD2,TRBV14,TRBJ2-3,-,TGTGCCAGCAGCAGACTAGCGGGGGGTCCGCAGTATTTT,CASSRLAGGPQYF